This T cell receptor (beta chain) was recovered during a study of blood T cell repertoires in COVID-19. Overall study context: Acute-phase and convalescent COVID-19 samples originated in the United States, Italy and Spain. From T cells, B-cell-depleted T cells, or PBMCs came the material, which was cDNA or gDNA.

Source study methods: Nucleated cell counts were estimated from reference gene primer amplification. The table came from immunoSEQ multiplex PCR; TCRdb's copy has only in-frame clones and leaves some out. V, J and clone size reflect that table, while D and trimming were determined from the DNA. The sample records about 240,000 clones, around 90% being singletons. The junction had 3 bases not matched to a gene; V was cut back by 4 bases and J by 3 bases. The CDR3 runs 15 residues. In germline, CDR1 is SGHRS, CDR2 YFSETQ. The chain is built from TRBV5-1 and TRBJ2-2, with 10 bases fitting TRBD2. Sequenced: peripheral blood. This TCR was sampled from a man aged 60 to 69 who had recovered from COVID-19. This chain's CDR3 is CASSLTSGYTGELFF. Here the CDR3 DNA reads TGCGCCAGCAGCCTGACTAGCGGGTACACCGGGGAGCTGTTTTTT. The full variable domain, with the rest looked up from reference TRBV5-1 and TRBJ2-2, is KAGVTQTPRYLIKTRGQQVTLSCSPISGHRSVSWYQQTPGQGLQFLFEYFSETQRNKGNFPGRFSGRQFSNSRSEMNVSTLELGDSALYLCASSLTSGYTGELFFGEGSRLTVL.